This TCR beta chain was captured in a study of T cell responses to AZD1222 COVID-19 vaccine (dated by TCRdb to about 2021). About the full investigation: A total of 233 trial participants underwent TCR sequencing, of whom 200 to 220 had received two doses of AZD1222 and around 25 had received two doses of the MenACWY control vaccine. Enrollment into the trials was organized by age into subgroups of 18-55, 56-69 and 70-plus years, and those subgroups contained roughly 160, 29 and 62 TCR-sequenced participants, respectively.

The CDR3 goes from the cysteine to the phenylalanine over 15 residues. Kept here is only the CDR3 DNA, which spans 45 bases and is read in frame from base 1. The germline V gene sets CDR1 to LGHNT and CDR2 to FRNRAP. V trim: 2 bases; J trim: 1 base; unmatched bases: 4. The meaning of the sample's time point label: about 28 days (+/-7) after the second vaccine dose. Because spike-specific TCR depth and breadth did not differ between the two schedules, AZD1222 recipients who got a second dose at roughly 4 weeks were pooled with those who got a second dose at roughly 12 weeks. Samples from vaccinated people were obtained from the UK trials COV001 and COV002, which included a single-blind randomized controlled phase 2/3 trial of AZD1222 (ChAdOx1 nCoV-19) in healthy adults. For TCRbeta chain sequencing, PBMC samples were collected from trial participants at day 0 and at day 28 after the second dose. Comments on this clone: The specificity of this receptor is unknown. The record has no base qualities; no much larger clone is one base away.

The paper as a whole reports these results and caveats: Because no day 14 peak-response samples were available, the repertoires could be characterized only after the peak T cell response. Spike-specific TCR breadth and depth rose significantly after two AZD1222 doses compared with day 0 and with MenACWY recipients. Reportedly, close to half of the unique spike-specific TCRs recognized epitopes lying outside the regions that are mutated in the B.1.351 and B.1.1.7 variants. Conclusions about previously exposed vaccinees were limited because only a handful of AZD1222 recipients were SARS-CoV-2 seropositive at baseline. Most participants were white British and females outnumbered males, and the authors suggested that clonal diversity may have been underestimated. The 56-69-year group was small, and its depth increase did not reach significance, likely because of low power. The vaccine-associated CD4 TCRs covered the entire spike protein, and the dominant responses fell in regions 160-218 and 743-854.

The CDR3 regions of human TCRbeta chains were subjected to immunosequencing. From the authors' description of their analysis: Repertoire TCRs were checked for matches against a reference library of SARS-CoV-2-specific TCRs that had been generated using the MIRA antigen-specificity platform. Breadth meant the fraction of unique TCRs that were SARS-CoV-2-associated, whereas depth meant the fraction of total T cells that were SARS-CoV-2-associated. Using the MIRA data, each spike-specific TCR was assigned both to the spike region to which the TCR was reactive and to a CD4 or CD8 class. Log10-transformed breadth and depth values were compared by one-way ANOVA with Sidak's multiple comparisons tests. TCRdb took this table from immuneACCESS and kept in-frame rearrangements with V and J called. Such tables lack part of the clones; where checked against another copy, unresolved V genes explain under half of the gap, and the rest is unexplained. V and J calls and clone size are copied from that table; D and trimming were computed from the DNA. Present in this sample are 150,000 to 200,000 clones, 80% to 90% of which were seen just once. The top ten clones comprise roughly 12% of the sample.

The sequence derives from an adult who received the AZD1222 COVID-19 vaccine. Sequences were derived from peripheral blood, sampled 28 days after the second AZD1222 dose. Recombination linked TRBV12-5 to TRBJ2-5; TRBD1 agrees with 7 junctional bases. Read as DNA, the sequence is TGTGCTAGTGGTTTGCCCTGGGACAGCCAAGAGACCCAGTACTTC. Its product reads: CASGLPWDSQETQYF.